The 3 T cell receptor beta chains given below trace back to one sample, sequenced in a study of a mutant IDH1 vaccine in newly diagnosed glioma (dated by TCRdb to the early 2020s). Library creation used the immunoSEQ multiplex PCR assay. TCRdb mirrors the immuneACCESS table, restricted to in-frame sequences. Some clones are absent from its copies; in checked studies, under half trace to an unresolved V gene, and the reason for the others is unknown. Here the sample has about 51,000 clones; 60% to 85% occur a single time. The top ten clones comprise roughly 1.9% of the sample. The intended sense of this specimen's time point label: baseline, week 1 (first vaccination visit). The meaning of the sample's treatment or condition label: pre-vaccination baseline after standard-of-care therapy. Specimen: PBMCs, collected from a glioma patient treated with radiotherapy, temozolomide or both. Receptors originate from a woman in her thirties or forties with glioma.

The rearrangement joins TRBV27 to TRBJ2-7, with 10 bases matching TRBD1. Germline CDR1 reads MNHEY; CDR2 reads SMNVEV (reference sequence). The CDR3 has 15 amino acids. The V segment lost 5 bases and the J segment 6 bases; nucleotides outside the gene matches: 10. The CDR3 sequence is CASSKNTGQGTEQYF. CDR3 DNA sequence: TGTGCCAGCAGTAAAAATACGGGACAGGGGACCGAGCAGTACTTC.

The rearrangement links TRBV21-1 to TRBJ1-5; the D call in the table, TRBD1, was not verified against the DNA. TRBV21-1 is a pseudogene locus. The CDR3 covers 18 residues. Written as DNA, the CDR3 is TGTGCCAGCAGCTCGCCTGGGGGGCTGACAGGGTGGGATCAGCCCCAGCATTTT. This sequence encodes CASSSPGGLTGWDQPQHF.

The gene calls are TRBV19 and TRBJ2-5; 10 bases map to TRBD1. The CDR3 is 16 residues long. CDR1 and CDR2 (germline): LNHDA, SQIVND (reference sequence). With 5 bases clipped from V and 1 base from J, the junction kept 7 bases outside the gene matches. The CDR3 DNA is TGTGCCAGTAGTCCCGAGGACAGGGGGATCCAAGAGACCCAGTACTTC. It translates to CASSPEDRGIQETQYF.